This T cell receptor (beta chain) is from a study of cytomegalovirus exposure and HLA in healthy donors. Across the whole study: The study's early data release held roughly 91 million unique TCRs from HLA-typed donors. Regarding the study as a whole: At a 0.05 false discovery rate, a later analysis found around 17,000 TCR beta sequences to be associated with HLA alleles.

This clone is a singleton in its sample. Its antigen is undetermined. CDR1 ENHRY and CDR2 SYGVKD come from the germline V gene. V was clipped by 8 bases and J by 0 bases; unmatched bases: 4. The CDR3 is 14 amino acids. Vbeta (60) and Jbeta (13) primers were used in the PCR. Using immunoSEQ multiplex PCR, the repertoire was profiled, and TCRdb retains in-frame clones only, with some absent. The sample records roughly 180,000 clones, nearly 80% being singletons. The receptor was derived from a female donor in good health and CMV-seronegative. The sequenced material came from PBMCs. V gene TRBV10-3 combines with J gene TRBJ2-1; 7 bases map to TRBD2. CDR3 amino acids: CAIGGTTSYNEQFF. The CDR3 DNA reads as TGTGCCATCGGTGGGACTACCTCCTACAATGAGCAGTTCTTC.